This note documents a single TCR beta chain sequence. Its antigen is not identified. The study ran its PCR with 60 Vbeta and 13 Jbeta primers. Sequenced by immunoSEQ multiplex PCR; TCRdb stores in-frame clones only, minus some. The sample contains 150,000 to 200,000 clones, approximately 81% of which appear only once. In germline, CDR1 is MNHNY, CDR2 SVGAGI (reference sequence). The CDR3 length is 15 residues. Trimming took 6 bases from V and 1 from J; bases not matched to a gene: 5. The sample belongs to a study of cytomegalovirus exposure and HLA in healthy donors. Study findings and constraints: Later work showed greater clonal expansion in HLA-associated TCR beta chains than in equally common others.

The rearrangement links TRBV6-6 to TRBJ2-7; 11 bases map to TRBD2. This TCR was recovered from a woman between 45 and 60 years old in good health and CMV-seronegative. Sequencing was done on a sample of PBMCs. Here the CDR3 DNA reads TGTGCCAGCAGCCTCGGACTAGCGGGTTCCTACGAGCAGTACTTC. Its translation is CASSLGLAGSYEQYF.